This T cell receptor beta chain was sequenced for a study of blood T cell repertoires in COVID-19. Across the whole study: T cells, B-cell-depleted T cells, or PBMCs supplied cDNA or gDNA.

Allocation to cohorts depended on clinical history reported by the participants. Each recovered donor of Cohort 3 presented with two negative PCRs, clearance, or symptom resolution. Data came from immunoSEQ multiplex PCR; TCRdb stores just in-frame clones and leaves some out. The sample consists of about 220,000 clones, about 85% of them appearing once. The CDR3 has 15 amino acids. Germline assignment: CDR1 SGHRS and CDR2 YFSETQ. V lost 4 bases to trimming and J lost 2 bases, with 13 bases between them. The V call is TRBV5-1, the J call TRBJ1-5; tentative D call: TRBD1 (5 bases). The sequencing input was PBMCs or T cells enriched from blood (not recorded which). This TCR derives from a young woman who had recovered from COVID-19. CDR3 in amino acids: CASSPGGVGNQPQHF. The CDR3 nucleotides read TGCGCCAGCAGCCCCGGGGGAGTTGGCAATCAGCCCCAGCATTTT.